Reported below is one T cell receptor beta chain. CDR3 size: 11 residues. V lost 6 bases to trimming and J lost 8 bases, with 10 bases between them. Per germline, CDR1 ENHRY and CDR2 SYGVKD. Data came from immunoSEQ multiplex PCR; TCRdb stores just in-frame clones and leaves some out. There are approximately 150,000 clones in the sample; 81% occur only once, and approximately 10% lies in the top ten. This entry is derived from a study of blood T cell repertoires in COVID-19. The receptor comes from a man between 60 and 70 years old with active or convalescent COVID-19. The chain has TRBV10-3 and TRBJ1-1; tentatively, D is TRBD1 (5 bases). The sample was peripheral blood. The CDR3 protein is CAIRETVEAFF. In DNA, the CDR3 is TGTGCCATCAGGGAGACAGTAGAAGCTTTCTTT.